The 24 T cell receptor beta chains below all came from one sample that was sequenced in a study of cytomegalovirus exposure and HLA in healthy donors. TCRdb keeps only in-frame clones here, not all; method: immunoSEQ multiplex PCR. The table has about 79,000 clones, 93% seen once. Sequencing was done on a sample of PBMCs. These receptors were taken from a woman in her twenties or thirties in good health and CMV-seronegative.

This clone was seen more than once but under ten times. The V call is TRBV6-1, the J call TRBJ2-2; tentative D call: TRBD1 (5 bases). Looked up from germline, CDR1 is MNHNS and CDR2 is SASEGT. The germline V and J ends were trimmed by 6 bases and 4 bases, with 12 bases remaining between them. This CDR3 contains 14 residues. CDR3 sequence reads: CASRELTGTGELFF. The CDR3 bases are TGTGCCAGCAGAGAGTTAACAGGCACCGGGGAGCTGTTTTTT.

This clone was seen a handful of times. The genes are TRBV6-6 and TRBJ1-5; no firm D call. V was trimmed by 8 bases and J by 1 base, leaving 9 bases between them. Germline CDR1 MNHNY, CDR2 SVGAGI (reference sequence). CDR3 length: 13 residues. CDR3 coding DNA: TGTGCCAGCGCGCAGGTCAGCAATCAGCCCCAGCATTTT. Encoded protein: CASAQVSNQPQHF.

This rearrangement joins TRBV7-2 to TRBJ2-6, with D maybe TRBD1 (5 bases). V was shortened by 5 bases and J by 5 bases, with 13 bases between the two germline ends. Germline CDR1 and CDR2: SGHTA and FQGNSA. The CDR3 totals 15 residues. In nucleotides, the CDR3 is TGTGCCAGCAGCCTTCAGGGTAAGAGGGCCAACGTCCTGACTTTC. Translating gives CASSLQGKRANVLTF.

The chain has TRBV7-9 and TRBJ2-7; 8 bases align to TRBD2. V lost 5 bases to trimming and J lost 2 bases; unmatched junction nucleotides: 20. CDR3 length equals 19 residues. Looked up from germline, CDR1 is SEHNR and CDR2 is FQNEAQ (reference sequence). CDR3 in amino acids: CASSGLLGRGLGAPYEQYF. In nucleotides, the CDR3 is TGTGCCAGCAGCGGACTCCTGGGTCGGGGACTAGGTGCCCCCTACGAGCAGTACTTC.

The CDR3 nucleotides read TGTGCCTGGAGCCCGGGACACGCACTCTCTGGAAACACCATATATTTT. It is translated as CAWSPGHALSGNTIYF. V is TRBV30 and J is TRBJ1-3; D is perhaps TRBD1 (6 bases). This CDR3 is 16 amino acids long. Germline values: CDR1 GTSNPN, CDR2 SVGIG (reference sequence). V dropped 3 bases and J dropped 0 bases, with 15 bases sitting between them. The variable domain in full, completed from reference TRBV30 and TRBJ1-3, reads SQTIHQWPATLVQPVGSPLSLECTVEGTSNPNLYWYRQAAGRGLQLLFYSVGIGQISSEVPQNLSASRPQDRQFILSSKKLLLSDSGFYLCAWSPGHALSGNTIYFGEGSWLTVV.

The rearrangement joins TRBV15 to TRBJ1-1, with D possibly matching TRBD1 (5 bases). Germline V gene data show CDR1 as LNHNV and CDR2 as YYDKDF (reference sequence). The CDR3 covers 17 residues. The V end lost 0 bases, the J end lost 10 bases, and 24 bases lay between the germline ends. The CDR3 here is CATSREGGRSRGDRAFF. The DNA of the CDR3 is TGTGCCACCAGCAGAGAAGGAGGGAGAAGTCGGGGGGACCGAGCTTTCTTT.

This rearrangement joins TRBV10-3 to TRBJ1-2; no clear D. The CDR3 extends over 13 amino acids. Per the germline V gene, CDR1 is ENHRY and CDR2 is SYGVKD. V lost 3 bases and J 0 bases, leaving 5 bases between the germline ends. The CDR3, as DNA: TGTGCCATCAGTGAACAGTCTAACTATGGCTACACCTTC. Translated, it gives CAISEQSNYGYTF.

The chain uses TRBV19 and TRBJ1-2; 9 bases are shared with TRBD1. Looked up from germline, CDR1 is LNHDA and CDR2 is SQIVND (reference sequence). Losses at the gene ends were 4 bases for V and 3 bases for J; bases not matched to a gene: 3. This CDR3 is 14 amino acids long. The CDR3 nucleotides are TGTGCCAGTAGTAGGAGGACAGGGGACTATGGCTACACCTTC. Translation gives CASSRRTGDYGYTF.

The V call is TRBV29-1, the J call TRBJ2-3; 7 bases map to TRBD2. The V segment lost 5 bases and the J segment 0 bases; nucleotides outside the gene matches: 2. CDR3 length equals 13 residues. CDR1 is SQVTM and CDR2 is ANQGSEA in the germline V gene. The CDR3 is CSVWGGSTDTQYF. The CDR3 DNA reads TGCAGCGTTTGGGGGGGTAGCACAGATACGCAGTATTTT.

The chain carries TRBV6-1 and TRBJ2-5; D is unresolved. The CDR3 runs to 11 residues. Trimming took 5 bases from V and 4 from J, leaving 5 bases between them. Germline V gene data show CDR1 as MNHNS and CDR2 as SASEGT. In DNA form, the CDR3 reads TGTGCCAGCAGTTTCCGAGAGACCCAGTACTTC. This encodes CASSFRETQYF.

The chain combines TRBV28 with TRBJ1-1; D remains unclear. With 7 bases removed from V and 6 bases from J, the gap between germline ends came to 18 bases. Germline V gives CDR1 MDHEN, CDR2 SYDVKM. CDR3 length: 14 amino acids. The CDR3 DNA is TGTGCCAGCACCCCAGTACGGGGATACGCTGAAGCTTTCTTT. It codes for CASTPVRGYAEAFF.

The chain employs TRBV5-1 and TRBJ1-1; D gene unclear. The CDR3 runs to 12 residues. V shed 4 bases and J shed 1 base, with 5 bases lying between them. Germline assignment: CDR1 SGHRS and CDR2 YFSETQ. The CDR3 sequence is CASSPSNTEAFF. The CDR3, as DNA: TGCGCCAGCAGCCCTTCGAACACTGAAGCTTTCTTT.

The chain links TRBV6-4 to TRBJ1-5; D is unresolved. V lost 0 bases, J lost 0 bases, and 24 bases lay in between. Germline V CDR1 and CDR2: MRHNA, SNTAGT. This CDR3 contains 21 residues. The CDR3 DNA reads as TGTGCCAGCAGTGACTCGAATGAAGGCAGACTAACTTGTTATAGCAATCAGCCCCAGCATTTT. As protein: CASSDSNEGRLTCYSNQPQHF.

The chain joins TRBV7-9 to TRBJ1-1; D might be TRBD1 (6 bases). The CDR3 length is 15 residues. Per the germline V gene, CDR1 is SEHNR and CDR2 is FQNEAQ (reference sequence). The V end lost 5 bases, the J end lost 0 bases, and 13 bases lay between the germline ends. The CDR3 coding sequence is TGTGCCAGCAGCGAACGGGACACCATGAACACTGAAGCTTTCTTT. This codes for CASSERDTMNTEAFF.

The chain carries TRBV4-2 and TRBJ1-6; TRBD1 matches at 9 bases. The CDR3 is made up of 15 amino acids. The J segment lost 8 bases and the V segment lost 1 base, leaving 3 bases of the junction unmatched. Per germline, CDR1 LGHNA and CDR2 YNFKEQ. For the CDR3, the DNA is TGTGCCAGCAGCCAAGCCGGGACAGGGCATTCACCCCTCCACTTT. It specifies CASSQAGTGHSPLHF.

J is TRBJ1-4 and V is TRBV5-1; a possible D gene is TRBD1 (6 bases). Deletions cut 8 bases from V and 5 bases from J, with 16 bases between. Germline loops: CDR1 SGHRS, CDR2 YFSETQ. There are 14 residues in the CDR3. For the CDR3, the DNA is TGCGCCAGAAAGGGGGGGACGGTGAATGAAAAACTGTTTTTT. It specifies CARKGGTVNEKLFF.

The J gene is TRBJ2-5, the V gene TRBV4-1, with a possible D match to TRBD2 (5 bases). Deletions cut 4 bases from V and 5 bases from J, with 14 bases between. There are 14 residues in the CDR3. Germline V gives CDR1 MGHRA, CDR2 YSYEKL. The CDR3 nucleotides read TGCGCCAGCAGCCTATGGACTCGAAGGGAGACCCAGTACTTC. Translated, it gives CASSLWTRRETQYF.

This clone has only a few counts. The CDR3 region is CASRTDRGPVEKLFF. The CDR3 nucleotides are TGCGCCAGCAGAACCGACAGGGGACCGGTAGAAAAACTGTTTTTT. V is TRBV10-1 and J is TRBJ1-4, with 8 bases matching TRBD1. The CDR3 contains 15 residues. After removal of 6 bases from V and 8 bases from J, the junction contained 11 bases not matched to a gene. Germline V CDR1 and CDR2: WNHNN, SYGVQD (reference sequence).

The chain recombines TRBV29-1 with TRBJ1-1, with D perhaps matching TRBD1 (5 bases). V was clipped by 4 bases and J by 6 bases, with 15 bases between them. Per germline, CDR1 SQVTM and CDR2 ANQGSEA. CDR3 length equals 13 residues. DNA of the CDR3: TGCAGCGTTGTGGGCAGGGTTTACCCTGAAGCTTTCTTT. Protein: CSVVGRVYPEAFF.

This chain joins TRBV28 and TRBJ1-2; 8 positions agree with TRBD1. The trim removed 2 bases at V and 7 bases at J, leaving 9 bases unmatched. Germline CDR1 MDHEN, CDR2 SYDVKM. The CDR3 length is 15 residues. This CDR3 reads CASSLPAQGAGGYTF. Written as DNA, the CDR3 is TGTGCCAGCAGTTTACCCGCCCAGGGGGCGGGTGGCTACACCTTC.

V and J are TRBV9 and TRBJ2-1; D is unresolved. CDR3 size: 16 residues. The V end was cut by 4 bases, the J end by 5 bases, with 19 bases between. Looked up from germline, CDR1 is SGDLS and CDR2 is YYNGEE. The CDR3: CASSLRLNLVDNEQFF. In nucleotides, the CDR3 is TGTGCCAGCAGCTTGAGACTCAATCTTGTAGACAATGAGCAGTTCTTC.

This sequence joins TRBV30 and TRBJ1-2, with 7 bases identical to TRBD1. This CDR3 spans 11 amino acids. The V and J ends lost 6 bases and 6 bases, in that order; junction bases with no gene match: 4. Germline loops: CDR1 GTSNPN, CDR2 SVGIG (reference sequence). The CDR3 region is CACDRVHGYTF. The CDR3 DNA sequence: TGTGCCTGTGACAGGGTTCATGGCTACACCTTC.

The rearrangement joins TRBV27 to TRBJ2-1; 8 bases map to TRBD2. The CDR3 is 16 residues long. Germline V gene lookup returns CDR1 MNHEY and CDR2 SMNVEV (reference sequence). J gave up 9 bases and V 0 bases, and 10 bases lay outside the gene matches. As DNA, the CDR3 is TGTGCCAGCAGTTTATCGTCGGGGGGGGGCCCGTCTGAGCAGTTCTTC. This sequence encodes CASSLSSGGGPSEQFF.

V is TRBV12-5 and J is TRBJ1-2, with D possibly being TRBD1 (5 bases). CDR1 is LGHNT and CDR2 is FRNRAP in the germline V gene. The CDR3 length is 16 residues. V was pared by 0 bases and J by 7 bases, with 18 bases between. In nucleotides, the CDR3 is TGTGCTAGTGGTTTGGTAAGGTCTTCAGGGCCTCGTGGCTACACCTTC. Translation gives CASGLVRSSGPRGYTF.